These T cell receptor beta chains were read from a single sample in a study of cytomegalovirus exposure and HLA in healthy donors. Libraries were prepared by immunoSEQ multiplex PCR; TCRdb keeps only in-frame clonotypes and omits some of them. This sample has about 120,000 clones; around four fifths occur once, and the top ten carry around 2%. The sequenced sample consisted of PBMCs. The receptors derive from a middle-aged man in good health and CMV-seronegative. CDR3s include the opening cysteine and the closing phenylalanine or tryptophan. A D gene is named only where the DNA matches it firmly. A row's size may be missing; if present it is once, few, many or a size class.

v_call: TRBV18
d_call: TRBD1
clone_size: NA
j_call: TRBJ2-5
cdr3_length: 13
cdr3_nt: TGTGCCAGCTACGGGACAGGGCAAGAGACCCAGTACTTC
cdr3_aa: CASYGTGQETQYF

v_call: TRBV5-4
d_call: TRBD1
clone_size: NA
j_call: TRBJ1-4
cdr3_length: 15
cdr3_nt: TGTGCCAGCAGCAACGGACAGGGGGCTAATGAAAAACTGTTTTTT
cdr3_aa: CASSNGQGANEKLFF

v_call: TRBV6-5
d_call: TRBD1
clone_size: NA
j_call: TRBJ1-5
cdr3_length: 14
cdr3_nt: TGTGCCAGCAAGACAGGGGGAGAAAATCAGCCCCAGCATTTT
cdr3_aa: CASKTGGENQPQHF

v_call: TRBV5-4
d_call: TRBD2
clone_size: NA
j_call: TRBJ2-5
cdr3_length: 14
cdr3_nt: TGTGCCAGCAGCTTGACGGGACTAGAAGAGACCCAGTACTTC
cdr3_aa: CASSLTGLEETQYF

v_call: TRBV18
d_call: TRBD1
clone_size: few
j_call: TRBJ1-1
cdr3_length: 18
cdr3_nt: TGTGCCAGCTCTGTACTATCCGGGACAGGGGGCTTGAACACTGAAGCTTTCTTT
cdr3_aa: CASSVLSGTGGLNTEAFF

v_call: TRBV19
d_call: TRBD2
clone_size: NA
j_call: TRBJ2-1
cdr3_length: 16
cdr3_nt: TGTGCCAGCAGTACCCCCCGAGCGGGAGGGGACAGTGAGCAGTTCTTC
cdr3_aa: CASSTPRAGGDSEQFF

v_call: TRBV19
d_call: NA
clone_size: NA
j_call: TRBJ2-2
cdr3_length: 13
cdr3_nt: TGTGCCAGTAGTTCACTAGGGGGCGGGGAGCTGTTTTTT
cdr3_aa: CASSSLGGGELFF

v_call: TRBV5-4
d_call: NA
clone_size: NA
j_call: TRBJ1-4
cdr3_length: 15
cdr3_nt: TGTGCCAGCAGCTTAGGTGGAGCAACTAATGAAAAACTGTTTTTT
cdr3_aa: CASSLGGATNEKLFF

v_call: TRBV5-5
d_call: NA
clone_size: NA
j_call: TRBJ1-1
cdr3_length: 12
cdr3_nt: TGTGCCAGCAGCTTGGGGGGGGTATTGGCTTTCTTT
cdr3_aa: CASSLGGVLAFF

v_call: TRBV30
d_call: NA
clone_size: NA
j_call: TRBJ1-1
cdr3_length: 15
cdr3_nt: TGTGCCTGGAGTCCACCTAGGGGATGGAACTCTGAAGCTTTCTTT
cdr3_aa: CAWSPPRGWNSEAFF

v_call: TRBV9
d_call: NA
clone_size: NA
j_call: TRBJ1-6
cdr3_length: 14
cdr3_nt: TGTGCCAGCAGCAAAGGACAGAGGAATTCACCCCTCCACTTT
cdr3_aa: CASSKGQRNSPLHF